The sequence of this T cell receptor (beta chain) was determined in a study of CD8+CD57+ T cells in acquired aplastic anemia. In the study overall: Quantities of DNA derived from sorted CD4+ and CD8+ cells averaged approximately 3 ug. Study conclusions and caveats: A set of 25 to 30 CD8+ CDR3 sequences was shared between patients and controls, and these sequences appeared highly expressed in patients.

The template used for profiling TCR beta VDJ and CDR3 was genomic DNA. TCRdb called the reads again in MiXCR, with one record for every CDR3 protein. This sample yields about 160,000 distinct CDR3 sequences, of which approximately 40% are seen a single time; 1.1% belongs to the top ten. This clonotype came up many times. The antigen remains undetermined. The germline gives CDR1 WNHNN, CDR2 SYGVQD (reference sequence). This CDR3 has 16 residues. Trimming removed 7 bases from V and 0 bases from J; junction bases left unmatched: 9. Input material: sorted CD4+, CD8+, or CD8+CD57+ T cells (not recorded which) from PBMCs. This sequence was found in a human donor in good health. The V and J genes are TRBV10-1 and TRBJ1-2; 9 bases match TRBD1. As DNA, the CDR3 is TGCGCCAGCAACGGACAGGGGTCGGGGGCTAACTATGGCTACACCTTC. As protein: CASNGQGSGANYGYTF.